The 5 T cell receptor beta chains below come from one sample, sequenced in a study of T cell clones after liver transplantation. The table came from immunoSEQ multiplex PCR; TCRdb's copy has only in-frame clones and leaves some out. The data contain 35,000 to 45,000 clones, 85% to 90% of them singletons. Sample: CD4+ T cells from blood, taken 24 months after liver transplant. Receptor source: a human patient who received a liver transplant. Some T cells may have come from the graft donor.

This sequence joins TRBV5-1 and TRBJ2-1; 7 nucleotides match TRBD2. Germline V gives CDR1 SGHRS, CDR2 YFSETQ. With V trimmed by 4 bases and J by 7 bases, 2 bases remained unmatched. This CDR3 has 12 residues. CDR3 loop: CASSQGGNEQFF. The CDR3 bases are TGCGCCAGCAGCCAGGGAGGGAATGAGCAGTTCTTC.

CDR3 sequence (DNA): TGTGCCAGCGGCAGGGGGGCTCGGAACACTGAAGCTTTCTTT. Its translation: CASGRGARNTEAFF. This chain links TRBV7-9 with TRBJ1-1, with TRBD1 matching over 7 bases. This CDR3 has 14 amino acids. V lost 8 bases and J lost 1; bases outside the gene matches: 7. From germline, CDR1 is SEHNR and CDR2 FQNEAQ (reference sequence).

The chain couples TRBV6-1 to TRBJ2-1; perhaps TRBD1 as D (5 bases). V lost 4 bases and J 6 bases, leaving 22 bases between the germline ends. Germline lookup yields CDR1 MNHNS and CDR2 SASEGT. CDR3 length: 17 residues. DNA of the CDR3: TGTGCCAGCAGTGCAGACCTGACGGGCAGAAGGGGCAATGAGCAGTTCTTC. Translation gives CASSADLTGRRGNEQFF.

The chain is built from TRBV21-1 and TRBJ2-7. TRBV21-1 corresponds to a pseudogene. The CDR3 is made up of 15 amino acids. The CDR3 reads CASSKELGSSYEQYF. The CDR3 DNA reads as TGTGCCAGCAGCAAAGAATTGGGGTCCTCCTACGAGCAGTACTTC.

The CDR3 loop reads CASSSSLLGRTEAFF. The CDR3 nucleotides are TGTGCCAGCAGTTCCTCATTGTTGGGGAGGACTGAAGCTTTCTTT. The V gene is TRBV27, the J gene TRBJ1-1; D uncertain. CDR1 is MNHEY and CDR2 is SMNVEV in the germline V gene (reference sequence). The ends were cut back, 4 bases at V and 5 bases at J, with 17 bases in the middle. CDR3 size: 15 residues.